A selection of T cell receptor beta chains follows, all from one sample in a study of blood T cell repertoires in COVID-19. Here immunoSEQ multiplex PCR was the method, and the copy in TCRdb shows in-frame clones only, minus some. The sample carries under 150,000 clones, approximately 80% recorded once. The source material was peripheral blood. The origin of the receptors is a human donor in a cohort sampled during active COVID-19. Each CDR3 is given with its conserved first and last residue. Each record gives: CDR3 DNA, CDR3 protein, J gene, clone size, CDR3 length, D gene, V gene. D genes are given only for firm matches. Expanded clones get a size class; other rows say once, few or many, or leave the size out.

TGTGCCAGTAGTCCGCGGGACGGACTATCTGGCTACACCTTC | CASSPRDGLSGYTF | TRBJ1-2 | few | 14 | NA | TRBV19
TGTGCCAGCAGCCCGAGCGGAGGGGCCGGGGAGCTGTTTTTT | CASSPSGGAGELFF | TRBJ2-2 | NA | 14 | NA | TRBV7-2
TGTGCCAGCAGTGAAGAGGTGTGGGGGACAGGGGGTGGCTACACCTTC | CASSEEVWGTGGGYTF | TRBJ1-2 | NA | 16 | TRBD1 | TRBV2
TGCGCCAGCAGCCAGGTTCACGTGAATCGGGGGGATACGCAGTATTTT | CASSQVHVNRGDTQYF | TRBJ2-3 | NA | 16 | NA | TRBV4-1
TGTGCCAGCAGTACAGGGGGCTATGGCTACACCTTC | CASSTGGYGYTF | TRBJ1-2 | NA | 12 | TRBD1 | TRBV6-5
TGTGCCAGCAGCTGGGGACTAGCGGGTGGAGAGACCCAGTACTTC | CASSWGLAGGETQYF | TRBJ2-5 | NA | 15 | TRBD2 | TRBV7-3
TGTGCCAGCAGCCTAGGGGGGGACACCGGGGAGCTGTTTTTT | CASSLGGDTGELFF | TRBJ2-2 | NA | 14 | NA | TRBV5-4
TGTGCCAGCAGAATGAAAGGGGTGGACTATGGCTACACCTTC | CASRMKGVDYGYTF | TRBJ1-2 | NA | 14 | NA | TRBV7-2
TGTGCCAGCAGCGCAGGAGCGGGGGGGCTCGAGACCCAGTACTTC | CASSAGAGGLETQYF | TRBJ2-5 | NA | 15 | TRBD2 | TRBV7-3
TGTGCCAGCAGCCTCCGAGCGGGGGGGCTAAATGAGCAGTTCTTC | CASSLRAGGLNEQFF | TRBJ2-1 | NA | 15 | TRBD2 | TRBV14
TGTGCCAGCAGCTTAGGGACAGGGCGGGAGCTGTTTTTT | CASSLGTGRELFF | TRBJ2-2 | few | 13 | TRBD1 | TRBV7-3
TGTGCCAGTAGCCCTGGTCAGGCTACGGCCCTCTATGGCTACACCTTC | CASSPGQATALYGYTF | TRBJ1-2 | NA | 16 | NA | TRBV19
TGTGCCTGGAGGGAAGGCCTGAGCGGGGGGGAGTACACCGGGGAGCTGTTTTTT | CAWREGLSGGEYTGELFF | TRBJ2-2 | NA | 18 | TRBD2 | TRBV30
TGTGCCAGCAGCCTACCGGCTAGCGTAGGAAAAGAGACCCAGTACTTC | CASSLPASVGKETQYF | TRBJ2-5 | NA | 16 | NA | TRBV11-2
TGTGCCAGCACCCGAAGGCGGGACCGCACAGATACGCAGTATTTT | CASTRRRDRTDTQYF | TRBJ2-3 | NA | 15 | NA | TRBV6-4
TGTGCCAGCAGCCCGAGACTAGCGGGGGGCCTAGATACGCAGTATTTT | CASSPRLAGGLDTQYF | TRBJ2-3 | NA | 16 | TRBD2 | TRBV7-8
TGTGCCAGCGGCCAAATTTACAATGAGCAGTTCTTC | CASGQIYNEQFF | TRBJ2-1 | many | 12 | NA | TRBV6-5
TGTGCCAGCATCCCCACAGGAGGGCAGCCCCAGCATTTT | CASIPTGGQPQHF | TRBJ1-5 | few | 13 | NA | TRBV6-2/TRBV6-3
TGTGCCACCAGCTTGGACAGGGTGGGCACAGATACGCAGTATTTT | CATSLDRVGTDTQYF | TRBJ2-3 | once | 15 | TRBD1 | TRBV15
TGTGCCAGCAGCCACAGGGGGAATGGCTACACCTTC | CASSHRGNGYTF | TRBJ1-2 | once | 12 | TRBD1 | TRBV3-1/TRBV3-2
TGCAGCGTGCCCCCTCGCGGGGGGCCGAACACCGGGGAGCTGTTTTTT | CSVPPRGGPNTGELFF | TRBJ2-2 | NA | 16 | TRBD2 | TRBV29-1
TGTGCCAGCAGCACCCAGGGAGGATCCTATAATTCACCCCTCCACTTT | CASSTQGGSYNSPLHF | TRBJ1-6 | NA | 16 | NA | TRBV9
TGTGCCAGCAGCCCTTCAGGCTTTATGAACACTGAAGCTTTCTTT | CASSPSGFMNTEAFF | TRBJ1-1 | NA | 15 | NA | TRBV7-3
TGTGCCTGGAGTATCCCGACCGGGACAGCGAACACTGAAGCTTTCTTT | CAWSIPTGTANTEAFF | TRBJ1-1 | NA | 16 | TRBD1 | TRBV30
TGCGCCAGCAGCTTGCAGACAGGGGAACAAACCGGGGAGCTGTTTTTT | CASSLQTGEQTGELFF | TRBJ2-2 | few | 16 | TRBD1 | TRBV5-1
TGTGCCAGCAGCCAAGGTGCACGGGACAGCTTCTATGGCTACACCTTC | CASSQGARDSFYGYTF | TRBJ1-2 | NA | 16 | TRBD1 | TRBV4-2
TGTGCCAGCAGCGCATCGGAGTTGAACACTGAAGCTTTCTTT | CASSASELNTEAFF | TRBJ1-1 | NA | 14 | NA | TRBV9
TGCGCCAGCAGCCAAAACGCGGGGGGGCTCGATAATTCACCCCTCCACTTT | CASSQNAGGLDNSPLHF | TRBJ1-6 | NA | 17 | NA | TRBV4-3
TGTGCCAGCAGCCCCCAGGGGGGACGGGCAGATACGCAGTATTTT | CASSPQGGRADTQYF | TRBJ2-3 | NA | 15 | NA | TRBV11-2
TGTGCCAGCAGCGTAGCTACTAGCGGGGGGGCCTCCACTGAGCAGTTCTTC | CASSVATSGGASTEQFF | TRBJ2-1 | once | 17 | TRBD2 | TRBV9
TGCGCCAGCAGCCAAGACGTCCGGGGACAGGGGTCTGGGGCCAACGTCCTGACTTTC | CASSQDVRGQGSGANVLTF | TRBJ2-6 | once | 19 | TRBD1 | TRBV4-3
TGTGCCAGCAGCGTAGGCGGCAGATCCTATGGCTACACCTTC | CASSVGGRSYGYTF | TRBJ1-2 | NA | 14 | NA | TRBV9
TGTGCCAGTAACGGAGGGATGGCTTCTGGGGCCAACGTCCTGACTTTC | CASNGGMASGANVLTF | TRBJ2-6 | NA | 16 | NA | TRBV19
TGTGCCAGCAGGCACTATCAAGAGACCCAGTACTTC | CASRHYQETQYF | TRBJ2-5 | NA | 12 | NA | TRBV13
TGTGCCAGCAACCGACAGGGATCTCCTGGGGCCAACGTCCTGACTTTC | CASNRQGSPGANVLTF | TRBJ2-6 | NA | 16 | TRBD1 | TRBV2
TGTGCCAGCAGCTGGCTCGGGACAGCAAGCGATGGCTACACCTTC | CASSWLGTASDGYTF | TRBJ1-2 | NA | 15 | TRBD1 | TRBV5-4
TGTGCCAGCAGCTTACCCGGGGAAGTCTATGGCTACACCTTC | CASSLPGEVYGYTF | TRBJ1-2 | once | 14 | NA | TRBV13
TGTGCCAGCAGCAATCCTTGGGCCTCCTGGGGCTACACCTTC | CASSNPWASWGYTF | TRBJ1-2 | NA | 14 | NA | TRBV21-1
TGCGCCAGCAGCCAGACAGGGGGCTCCAACTACGAGCAGTACTTC | CASSQTGGSNYEQYF | TRBJ2-7 | NA | 15 | TRBD1 | TRBV4-3
TGTGCCAGCAGCTTGGAGAGGTCAGATACGCAGTATTTT | CASSLERSDTQYF | TRBJ2-3 | once | 13 | NA | TRBV11-2
TGTGCCAGCAGCTCCGGGTTTCTACAAGAGACCCAGTACTTC | CASSSGFLQETQYF | TRBJ2-5 | once | 14 | NA | TRBV5-8
TGTGCCAGCAGTGAAGCGGTATTAAAGGGGGCCTTTAGGGAGACCCAGTACTTC | CASSEAVLKGAFRETQYF | TRBJ2-5 | NA | 18 | TRBD1 | TRBV6-1